This T cell receptor beta chain is from a study of vaccination effects on CD4 cells after COVID-19. Study outcomes and limitations: Late in the post-vaccination period, infection-induced and vaccine-induced clones underwent marked clonal contraction. There were few convalescent patients in the study and no early post-infection timepoints.

Expansion with viral peptide pools was applied to antigen-specific CD4+ T cells by the ViraFEST assay prior to sequencing. Once cultured for about 9 days, the cells underwent separation to obtain CD4+ T cells. Among the vaccine recipients, none had a prior SARS-CoV-2 infection, and nucleocapsid antibodies were negative. The culture medium for about 2 million PBMC per well included about 9 IU/ml IL-2 and 9 to 10 ug/ml peptides. This CDR3 is 16 amino acids long. Per the germline V gene, CDR1 is SGHNT and CDR2 is YYREEE (reference sequence). V gave up 4 bases and J gave up 4 bases, with 20 bases separating them. Some clones are missing from TCRdb's copy, which holds only in-frame ones; the method was immunoSEQ multiplex PCR. This table has about 38,000 clones, roughly 70% appearing once. This clone was seen a few times. Its antigen is unidentified.

Source: CD4+ T cells from PBMCs cultured with SARS-CoV-2 spike peptides, taken before COVID-19 vaccination. This TCR was recovered from a human donor who received a COVID-19 vaccine. V and J are TRBV5-4 and TRBJ1-2, with D unclear. CDR3 sequence: CASSSLINTPTYGYTF. The CDR3 nucleotides are TGTGCCAGCAGCAGCCTCATAAACACGCCTACCTATGGCTACACCTTC.